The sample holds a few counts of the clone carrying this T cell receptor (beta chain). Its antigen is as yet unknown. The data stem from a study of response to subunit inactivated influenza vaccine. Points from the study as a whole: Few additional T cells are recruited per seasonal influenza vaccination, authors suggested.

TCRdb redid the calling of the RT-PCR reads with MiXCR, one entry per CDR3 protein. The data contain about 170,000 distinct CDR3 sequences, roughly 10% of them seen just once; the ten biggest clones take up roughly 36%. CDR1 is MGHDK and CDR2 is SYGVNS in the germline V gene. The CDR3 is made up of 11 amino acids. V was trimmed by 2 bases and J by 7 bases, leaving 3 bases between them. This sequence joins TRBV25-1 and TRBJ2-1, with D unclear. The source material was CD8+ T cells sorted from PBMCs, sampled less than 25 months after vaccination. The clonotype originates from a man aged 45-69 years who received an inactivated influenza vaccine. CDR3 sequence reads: CASSELNEQFF. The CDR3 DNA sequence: TGTGCCAGCAGTGAACTTAATGAGCAGTTCTTC.